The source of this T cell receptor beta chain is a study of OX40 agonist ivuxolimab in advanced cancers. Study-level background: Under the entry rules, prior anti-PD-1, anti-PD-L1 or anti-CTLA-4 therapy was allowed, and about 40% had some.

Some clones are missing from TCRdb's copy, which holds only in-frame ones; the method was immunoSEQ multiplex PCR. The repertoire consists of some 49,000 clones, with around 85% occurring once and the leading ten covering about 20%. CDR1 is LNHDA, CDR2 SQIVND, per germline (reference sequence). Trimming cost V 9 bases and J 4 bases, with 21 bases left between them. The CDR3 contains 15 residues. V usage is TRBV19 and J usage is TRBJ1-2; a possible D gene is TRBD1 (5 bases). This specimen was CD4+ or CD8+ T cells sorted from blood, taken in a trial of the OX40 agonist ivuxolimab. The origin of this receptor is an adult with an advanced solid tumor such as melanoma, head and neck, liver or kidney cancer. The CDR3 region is CASKWPGAGRYGYTF. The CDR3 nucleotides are TGTGCCAGCAAGTGGCCCGGGGCAGGGCGCTATGGCTACACCTTC.